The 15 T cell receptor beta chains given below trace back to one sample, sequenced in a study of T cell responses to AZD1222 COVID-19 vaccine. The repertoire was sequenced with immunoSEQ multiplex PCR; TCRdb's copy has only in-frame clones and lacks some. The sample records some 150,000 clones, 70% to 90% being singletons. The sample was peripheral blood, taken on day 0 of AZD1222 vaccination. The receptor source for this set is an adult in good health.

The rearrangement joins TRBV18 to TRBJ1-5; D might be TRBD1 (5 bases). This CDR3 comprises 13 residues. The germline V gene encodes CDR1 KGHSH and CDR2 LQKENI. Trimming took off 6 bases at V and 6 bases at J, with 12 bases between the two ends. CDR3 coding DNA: TGTGCCAGCTCTCGGGGCGAACTTCAGCCCCAGCATTTT. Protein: CASSRGELQPQHF.

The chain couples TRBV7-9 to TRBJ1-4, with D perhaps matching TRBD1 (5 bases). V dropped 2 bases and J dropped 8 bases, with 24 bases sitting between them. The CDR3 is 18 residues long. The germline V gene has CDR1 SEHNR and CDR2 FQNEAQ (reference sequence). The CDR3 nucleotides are TGTGCCAGCAGCTTATTACCCTCCCAGGAAGGGGTGTTCGAAAAACTGTTTTTT. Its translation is CASSLLPSQEGVFEKLFF.

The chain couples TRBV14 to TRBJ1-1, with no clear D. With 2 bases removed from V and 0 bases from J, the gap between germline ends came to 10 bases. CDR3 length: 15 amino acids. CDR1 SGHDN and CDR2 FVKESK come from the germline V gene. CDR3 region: CASSQRRVMNTEAFF. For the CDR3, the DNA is TGTGCCAGCAGCCAACGGAGAGTGATGAACACTGAAGCTTTCTTT.

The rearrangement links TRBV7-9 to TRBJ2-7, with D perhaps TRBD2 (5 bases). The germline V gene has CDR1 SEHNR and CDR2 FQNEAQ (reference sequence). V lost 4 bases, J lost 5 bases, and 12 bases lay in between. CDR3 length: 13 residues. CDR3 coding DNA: TGTGCCAGCAGCTCCCCCTTCGGGGACGAGCAGTACTTC. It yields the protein CASSSPFGDEQYF. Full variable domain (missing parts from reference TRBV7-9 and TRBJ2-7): DTGVSQNPRHKITKRGQNVTFRCDPISEHNRLYWYRQTLGQGPEFLTYFQNEAQLEKSRLLSDRFSAERPKGSFSTLEIQRTEQGDSAMYLCASSSPFGDEQYFGPGTRLTVT.

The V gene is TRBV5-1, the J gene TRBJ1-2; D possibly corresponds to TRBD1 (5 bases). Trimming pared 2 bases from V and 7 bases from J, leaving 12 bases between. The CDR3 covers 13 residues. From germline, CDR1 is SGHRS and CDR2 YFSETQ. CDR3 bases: TGCGCCAGCAGCTTTGGGGACGGTAGTGGCTACACCTTC. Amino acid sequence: CASSFGDGSGYTF.

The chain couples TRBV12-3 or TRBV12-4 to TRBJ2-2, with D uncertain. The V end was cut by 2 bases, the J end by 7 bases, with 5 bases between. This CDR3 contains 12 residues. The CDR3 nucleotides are TGTGCCAGCAGTTTATCGGACGGGGAGCTGTTTTTT. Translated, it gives CASSLSDGELFF.

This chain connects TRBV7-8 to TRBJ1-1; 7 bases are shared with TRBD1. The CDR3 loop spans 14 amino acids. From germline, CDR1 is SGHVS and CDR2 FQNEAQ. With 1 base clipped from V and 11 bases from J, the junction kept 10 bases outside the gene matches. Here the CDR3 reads CASSLEGQPLMAFF. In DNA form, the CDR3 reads TGTGCCAGCAGCTTAGAGGGACAGCCGTTGATGGCTTTCTTT.

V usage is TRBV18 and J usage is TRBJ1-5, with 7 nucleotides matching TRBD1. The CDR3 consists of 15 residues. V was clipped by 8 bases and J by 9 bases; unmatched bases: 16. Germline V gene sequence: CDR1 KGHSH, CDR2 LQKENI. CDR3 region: CASSSDRSASGPQHF. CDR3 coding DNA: TGTGCCAGCAGTTCGGACAGGTCCGCTTCGGGGCCCCAGCATTTT.

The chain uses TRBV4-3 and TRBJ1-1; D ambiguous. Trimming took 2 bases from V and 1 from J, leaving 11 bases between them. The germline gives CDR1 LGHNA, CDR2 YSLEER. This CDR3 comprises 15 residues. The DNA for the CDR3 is TGCGCCAGCAGCCAAAGGTCGGGGAGGAACACTGAAGCTTTCTTT. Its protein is CASSQRSGRNTEAFF.

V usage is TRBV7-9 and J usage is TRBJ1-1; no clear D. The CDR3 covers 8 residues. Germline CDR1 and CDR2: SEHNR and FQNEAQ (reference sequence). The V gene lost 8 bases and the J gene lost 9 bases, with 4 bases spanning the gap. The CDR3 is CASEKAFF. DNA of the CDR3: TGTGCCAGCGAAAAAGCTTTCTTT.

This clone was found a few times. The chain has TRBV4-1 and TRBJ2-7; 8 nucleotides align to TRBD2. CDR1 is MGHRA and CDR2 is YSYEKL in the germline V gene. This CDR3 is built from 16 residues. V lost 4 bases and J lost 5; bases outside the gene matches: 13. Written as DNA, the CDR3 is TGCGCCAGCAGCCCCTCGTATGAGCCGGGGGGGCACGAGCAGTACTTC. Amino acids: CASSPSYEPGGHEQYF.

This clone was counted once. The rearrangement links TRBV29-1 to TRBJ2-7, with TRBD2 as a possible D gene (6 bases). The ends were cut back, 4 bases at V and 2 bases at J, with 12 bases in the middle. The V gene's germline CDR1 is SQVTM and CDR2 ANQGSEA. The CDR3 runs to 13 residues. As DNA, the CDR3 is TGCAGCGTTGGGCGGGGTAATCCCTACGAGCAGTACTTC. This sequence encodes CSVGRGNPYEQYF.

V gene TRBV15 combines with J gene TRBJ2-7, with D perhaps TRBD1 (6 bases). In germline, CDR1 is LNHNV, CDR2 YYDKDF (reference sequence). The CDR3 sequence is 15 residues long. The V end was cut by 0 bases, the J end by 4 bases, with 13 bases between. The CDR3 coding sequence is TGTGCCACCAGCAGAGACCCCGGGACATCATACGAGCAGTACTTC. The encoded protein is CATSRDPGTSYEQYF.

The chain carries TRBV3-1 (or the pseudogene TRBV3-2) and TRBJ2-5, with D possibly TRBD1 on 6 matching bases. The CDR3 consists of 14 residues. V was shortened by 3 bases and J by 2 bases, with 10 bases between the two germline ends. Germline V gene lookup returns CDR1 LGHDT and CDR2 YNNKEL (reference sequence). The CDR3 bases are TGTGCCAGCAGCCAGCGGACAGTTCAAGAGACCCAGTACTTC. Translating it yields CASSQRTVQETQYF.

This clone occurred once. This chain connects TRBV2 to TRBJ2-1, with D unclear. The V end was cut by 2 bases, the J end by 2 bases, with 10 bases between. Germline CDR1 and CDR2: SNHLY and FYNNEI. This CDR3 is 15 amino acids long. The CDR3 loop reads CASSERLGTYNEQFF. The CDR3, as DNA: TGTGCCAGCAGTGAAAGGTTAGGAACCTACAATGAGCAGTTCTTC.